This TCR beta chain stems from a study of blood T cells in healthy people across ages. Whole-study results and caveats: Underestimates were what the diversity estimates from one million T cells were considered to be.

In regard to this clonotype: Its antigen is currently unknown.

The CDR3 runs 11 residues. V lost 1 base to trimming and J lost 12 bases; unmatched junction nucleotides: 3. Germline values: CDR1 DFQATT, CDR2 SNEGSKA (reference sequence). Samples had at least 6.5 million PBMCs isolated from them. Primers used in a second PCR of about 6 to 11 cycles were a sample-barcoded 5' primer and a J-beta primer mix. MiXCR, applied by TCRdb to the 5' RACE reads, yields one record per CDR3 protein. The table records over 1.5 million distinct CDR3 sequences, 49% of them present only once. The source material was blood. The chain uses TRBV20-1 and TRBJ2-1, with 7 bases fitting TRBD1. The source is a middle-aged woman in good health. CDR3: CSARARDRQFF. Here the CDR3 DNA reads TGCAGTGCTAGAGCCCGGGACAGGCAGTTCTTC.